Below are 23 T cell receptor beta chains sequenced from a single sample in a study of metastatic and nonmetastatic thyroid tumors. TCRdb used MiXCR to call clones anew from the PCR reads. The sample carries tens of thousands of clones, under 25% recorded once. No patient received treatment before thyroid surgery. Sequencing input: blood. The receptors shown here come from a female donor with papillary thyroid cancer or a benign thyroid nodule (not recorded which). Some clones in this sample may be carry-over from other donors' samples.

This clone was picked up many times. The CDR3 region has the DNA TGTGCCAGCAGTTCCCCAGGGGGCTCGGGAGGGGCCAACGTCCTGACTTTC. Its translation: CASSSPGGSGGANVLTF. The V call is TRBV28, the J call TRBJ2-6, with 8 bases lining up with TRBD1. J gave up 4 bases and V 4 bases, and 9 bases lay outside the gene matches. Germline V CDR1 and CDR2: MDHEN, SYDVKM. This CDR3 has 17 amino acids.

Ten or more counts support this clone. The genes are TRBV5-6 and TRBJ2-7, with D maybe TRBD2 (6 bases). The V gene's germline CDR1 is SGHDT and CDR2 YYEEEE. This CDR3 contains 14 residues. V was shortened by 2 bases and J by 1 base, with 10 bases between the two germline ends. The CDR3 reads CASSFVSGSYEQYF. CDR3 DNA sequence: TGTGCCAGCAGCTTTGTTAGCGGTTCCTACGAGCAGTACTTC.

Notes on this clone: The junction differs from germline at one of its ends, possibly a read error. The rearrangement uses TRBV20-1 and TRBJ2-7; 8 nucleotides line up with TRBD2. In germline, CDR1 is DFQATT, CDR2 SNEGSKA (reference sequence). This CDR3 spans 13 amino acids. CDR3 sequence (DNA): TGCAGTGCCAGAGGGGGACTAGTTCGCGAGCAGTACTTC. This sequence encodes CSARGGLVREQYF.

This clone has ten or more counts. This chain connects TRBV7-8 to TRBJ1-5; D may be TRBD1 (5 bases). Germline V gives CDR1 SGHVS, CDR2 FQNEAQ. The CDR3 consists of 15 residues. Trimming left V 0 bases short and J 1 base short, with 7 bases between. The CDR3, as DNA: TGTGCCAGCAGCTTAGCGGGGGGGAGCAATCAGCCCCAGCATTTT. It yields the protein CASSLAGGSNQPQHF.

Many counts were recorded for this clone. In nucleotides, the CDR3 is TGCAGTGCTAGGGGCCAGCCGGCGACCCGGGGCGAGCAGTACTTC. Translating gives CSARGQPATRGEQYF. The V and J genes are TRBV20-1 and TRBJ2-7; the D gene is possibly TRBD2 (5 bases). The germline V gene encodes CDR1 DFQATT and CDR2 SNEGSKA (reference sequence). This CDR3 region has 15 residues. Trimming pared 3 bases from V and 6 bases from J, leaving 21 bases between.

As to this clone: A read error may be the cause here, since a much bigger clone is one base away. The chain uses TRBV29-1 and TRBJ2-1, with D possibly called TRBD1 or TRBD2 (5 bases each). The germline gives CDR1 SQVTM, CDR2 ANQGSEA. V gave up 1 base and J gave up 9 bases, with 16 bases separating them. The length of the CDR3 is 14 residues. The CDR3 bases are TGCAGCGTTGAAGGCATATCCGGGGCGGGTGAGCAGTTCTTC. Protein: CSVEGISGAGEQFF.

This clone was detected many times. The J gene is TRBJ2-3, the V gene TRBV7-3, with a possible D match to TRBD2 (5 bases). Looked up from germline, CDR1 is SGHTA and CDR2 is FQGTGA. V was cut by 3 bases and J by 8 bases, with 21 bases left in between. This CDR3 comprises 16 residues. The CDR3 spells CASSFTPSFSGGTQYF. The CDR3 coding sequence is TGTGCCAGCAGCTTTACTCCTAGCTTCTCGGGTGGTACGCAGTATTTT.

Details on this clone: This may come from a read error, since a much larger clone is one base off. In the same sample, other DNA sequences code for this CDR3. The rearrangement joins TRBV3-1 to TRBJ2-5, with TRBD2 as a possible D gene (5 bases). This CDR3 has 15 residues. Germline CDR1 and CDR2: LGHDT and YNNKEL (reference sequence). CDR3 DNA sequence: TGTGCCAGCAGCCAAGTTCCTAGCATCCCGGAGACTCAGTACTTC. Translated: CASSQVPSIPETQYF.

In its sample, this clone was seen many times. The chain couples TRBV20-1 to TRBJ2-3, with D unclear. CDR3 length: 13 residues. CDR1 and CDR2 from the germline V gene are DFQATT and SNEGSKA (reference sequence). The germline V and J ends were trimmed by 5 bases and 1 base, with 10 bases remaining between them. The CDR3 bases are TGCAGTGCTTCTTTCAGTGGCACAGATACGCAGTATTTT. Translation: CSASFSGTDTQYF.

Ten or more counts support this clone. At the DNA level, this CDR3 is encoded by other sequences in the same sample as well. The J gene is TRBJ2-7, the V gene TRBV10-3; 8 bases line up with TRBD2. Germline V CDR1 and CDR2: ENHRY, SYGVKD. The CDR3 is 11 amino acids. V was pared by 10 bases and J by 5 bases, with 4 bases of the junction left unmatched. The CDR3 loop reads CATGGADEQYF. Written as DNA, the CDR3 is TGTGCCACCGGGGGGGCGGACGAGCAGTACTTC.

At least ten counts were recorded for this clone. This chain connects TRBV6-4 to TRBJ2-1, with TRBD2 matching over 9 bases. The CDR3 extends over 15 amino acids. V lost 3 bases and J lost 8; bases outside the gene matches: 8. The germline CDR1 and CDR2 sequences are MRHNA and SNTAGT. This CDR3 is CASSDSAGGPHEQFF. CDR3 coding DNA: TGTGCCAGCAGTGATTCGGCGGGAGGGCCCCATGAGCAGTTCTTC.

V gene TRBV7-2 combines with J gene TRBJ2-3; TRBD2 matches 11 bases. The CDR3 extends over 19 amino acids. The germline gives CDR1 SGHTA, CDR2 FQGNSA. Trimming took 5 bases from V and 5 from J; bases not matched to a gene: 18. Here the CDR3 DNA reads TGTGCCAGCAGCATCTACCACCTAACTAGCGGGAGTAGGGAAGATACGCAGTATTTT. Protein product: CASSIYHLTSGSREDTQYF.

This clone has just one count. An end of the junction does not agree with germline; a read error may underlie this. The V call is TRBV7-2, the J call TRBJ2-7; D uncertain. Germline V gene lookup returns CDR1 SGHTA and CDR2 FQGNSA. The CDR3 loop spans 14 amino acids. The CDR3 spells CASSWVPSSYGQYF. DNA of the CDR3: TGTGCCAGCAGCTGGGTGCCGAGCTCCTACGGGCAGTACTTC.

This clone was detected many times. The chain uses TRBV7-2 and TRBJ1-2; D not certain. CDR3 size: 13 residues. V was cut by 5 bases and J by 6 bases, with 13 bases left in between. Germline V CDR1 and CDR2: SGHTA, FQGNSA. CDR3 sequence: CASSRTRSDGYTF. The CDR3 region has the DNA TGTGCCAGCAGCCGTACAAGGTCCGATGGCTACACCTTC.

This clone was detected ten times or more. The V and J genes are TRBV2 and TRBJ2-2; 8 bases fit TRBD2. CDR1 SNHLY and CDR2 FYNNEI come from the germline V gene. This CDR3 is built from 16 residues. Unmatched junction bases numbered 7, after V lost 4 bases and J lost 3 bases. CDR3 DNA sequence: TGTGCCAGCAGTGGGGGTGGACTAGCCCACACCGGGGAGCTGTTTTTT. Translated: CASSGGGLAHTGELFF.

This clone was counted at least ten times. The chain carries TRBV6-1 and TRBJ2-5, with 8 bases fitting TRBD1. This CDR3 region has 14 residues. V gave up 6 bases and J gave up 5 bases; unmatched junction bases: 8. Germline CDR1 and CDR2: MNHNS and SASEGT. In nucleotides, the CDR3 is TGTGCCAGCAGCCAGCAGGGGGCCGGGGAGACCCAGTACTTC. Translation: CASSQQGAGETQYF.

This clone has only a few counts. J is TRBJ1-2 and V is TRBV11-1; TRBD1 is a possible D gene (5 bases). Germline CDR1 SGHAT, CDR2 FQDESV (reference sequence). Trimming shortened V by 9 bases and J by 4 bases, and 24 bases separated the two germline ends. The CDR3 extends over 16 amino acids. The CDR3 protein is CASSYDSDSESYGYTF. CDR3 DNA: TGTGCCAGTAGTTACGACAGCGACAGTGAGTCCTATGGCTACACCTTC.

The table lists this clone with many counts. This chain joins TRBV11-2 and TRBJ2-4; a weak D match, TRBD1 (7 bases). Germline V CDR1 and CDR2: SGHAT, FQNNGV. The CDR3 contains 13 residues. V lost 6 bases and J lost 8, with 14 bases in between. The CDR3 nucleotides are TGTGCCAGCAGTCGTGACAGGGAGGACATTCAGTACTTC. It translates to CASSRDREDIQYF.

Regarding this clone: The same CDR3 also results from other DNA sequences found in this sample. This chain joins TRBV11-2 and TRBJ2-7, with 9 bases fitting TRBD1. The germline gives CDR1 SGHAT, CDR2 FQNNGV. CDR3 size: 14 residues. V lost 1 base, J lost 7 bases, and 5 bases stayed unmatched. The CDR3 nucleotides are TGTGCCAGCAGCTTAGTTGGGACAGGGATAGAGCAGTACTTC. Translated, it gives CASSLVGTGIEQYF.

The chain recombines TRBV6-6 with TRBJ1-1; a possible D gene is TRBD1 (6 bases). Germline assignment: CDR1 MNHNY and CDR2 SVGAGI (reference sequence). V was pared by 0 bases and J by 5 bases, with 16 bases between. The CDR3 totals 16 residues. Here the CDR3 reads CASSYSFAGVCTEAFF. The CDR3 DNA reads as TGTGCCAGCAGTTACTCATTCGCAGGGGTTTGTACTGAAGCTTTCTTT.

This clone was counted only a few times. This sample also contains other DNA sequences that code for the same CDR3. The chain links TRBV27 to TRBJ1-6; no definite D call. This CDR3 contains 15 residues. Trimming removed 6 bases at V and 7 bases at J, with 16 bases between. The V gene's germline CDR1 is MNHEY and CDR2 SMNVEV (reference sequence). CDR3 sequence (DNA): TGTGCCAGCAGAACCCCGGGAAGGGCGAATTCACCCCTCCACTTT. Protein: CASRTPGRANSPLHF.

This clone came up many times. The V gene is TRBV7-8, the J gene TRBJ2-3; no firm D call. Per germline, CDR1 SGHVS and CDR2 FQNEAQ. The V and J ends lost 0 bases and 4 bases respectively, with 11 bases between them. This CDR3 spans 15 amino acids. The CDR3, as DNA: TGTGCCAGCAGCTTAGCGCCGATCCAGGCAGATACGCAGTATTTT. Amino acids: CASSLAPIQADTQYF.

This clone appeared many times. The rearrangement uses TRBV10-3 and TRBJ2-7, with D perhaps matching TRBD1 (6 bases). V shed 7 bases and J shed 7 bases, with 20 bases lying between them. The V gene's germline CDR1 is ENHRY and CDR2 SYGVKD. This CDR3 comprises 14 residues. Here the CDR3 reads CAINGEGDRSEQYF. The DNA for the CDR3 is TGTGCCATCAATGGAGAGGGCGACAGGAGTGAGCAGTACTTC.